The 25 T cell receptor beta chains in this list originate from one sample, sequenced in a study of blood T cell repertoires in COVID-19. The data were produced by immunoSEQ multiplex PCR, yet TCRdb's version contains in-frame clones alone and is incomplete. The sample yields approximately 90,000 clones, about 85% seen once. The sequencing input was peripheral blood. The receptors derive from a man over 45 with acute or convalescent COVID-19.

The chain is built from TRBV7-2 and TRBJ1-5; D unresolved. V shed 1 base and J shed 9 bases, with 4 bases lying between them. Germline V CDR1 and CDR2: SGHTA, FQGNSA. This CDR3 contains 11 residues. In DNA, the CDR3 is TGTGCCAGCAGCTTAGGAGGGCCCCAGCATTTT. Protein product: CASSLGGPQHF.

This sequence joins TRBV10-2 and TRBJ1-4; 7 positions agree with TRBD1. Germline loops: CDR1 WSHSY, CDR2 SAAADI. The V gene end was trimmed by 9 bases and the J gene end by 7 bases; junction bases not matched to a gene: 8. The CDR3 has 13 residues. DNA for the CDR3: TGCGCCAGTAACAGGGGAAGGGGTGAAAAACTGTTTTTT. Protein: CASNRGRGEKLFF.

This sequence joins TRBV3-1 (or the pseudogene TRBV3-2) and TRBJ1-3; D uncertain. V was trimmed by 0 bases and J by 4 bases, leaving 7 bases between them. This CDR3 comprises 14 residues. Germline CDR1 LGHDT, CDR2 YNNKEL (reference sequence). In DNA form, the CDR3 reads TGTGCCAGCAGCCAAGATAACAGAGGAAACACCATATATTTT. It translates to CASSQDNRGNTIYF.

The rearrangement links TRBV28 to TRBJ1-2; 9 nucleotides agree with TRBD1. This CDR3 has 15 residues. Unmatched junction bases numbered 7, after V lost 4 bases and J lost 4 bases. Germline V gene sequence: CDR1 MDHEN, CDR2 SYDVKM. CDR3 in amino acids: CASSSGTGLFYGYTF. The CDR3 region has the DNA TGTGCCAGCAGTTCTGGGACAGGGTTGTTCTATGGCTACACCTTC.

The chain has TRBV5-1 and TRBJ2-4; TRBD2 matches at 13 bases. V was pared by 6 bases and J by 7 bases, with 13 bases of the junction left unmatched. The germline gives CDR1 SGHRS, CDR2 YFSETQ. CDR3 length: 17 residues. This CDR3 reads CASTQGLAGAVGNIQYF. As DNA, the CDR3 is TGCGCCAGCACCCAAGGACTAGCGGGGGCCGTGGGGAACATTCAGTACTTC.

The rearrangement links TRBV5-1 to TRBJ2-7, with 9 bases lining up with TRBD1. The CDR3 sequence is 14 residues long. The germline V gene encodes CDR1 SGHRS and CDR2 YFSETQ. V trimming: 4 bases; J trimming: 3 bases; junction bases outside the gene matches: 5. The CDR3 protein is CASSPGQGSYEQYF. DNA for the CDR3: TGCGCCAGCAGCCCGGGACAGGGAAGCTACGAGCAGTACTTC. Drawing the rest from reference TRBV5-1 and TRBJ2-7, the complete variable domain is KAGVTQTPRYLIKTRGQQVTLSCSPISGHRSVSWYQQTPGQGLQFLFEYFSETQRNKGNFPGRFSGRQFSNSRSEMNVSTLELGDSALYLCASSPGQGSYEQYFGPGTRLTVT.

The rearrangement links TRBV19 to TRBJ2-5; 8 nucleotides line up with TRBD2. The CDR3 runs 14 residues. Germline values: CDR1 LNHDA, CDR2 SQIVND (reference sequence). With V trimmed by 10 bases and J by 1 base, 8 bases remained unmatched. Here the CDR3 DNA reads TGTGCCATAAAAAGCGGGGGCCCCCAAGAGACCCAGTACTTC. It is translated as CAIKSGGPQETQYF.

This chain uses TRBV24-1 with TRBJ2-2, with D tentatively TRBD1 (5 bases). Trimming removed 4 bases at V and 5 bases at J, with 7 bases between. The CDR3 consists of 13 residues. Germline assignment: CDR1 KGHDR and CDR2 SFDVKD. As DNA, the CDR3 is TGTGCCACCAGTGAGCAGGGAACCGGGGAGCTGTTTTTT. Its protein product is CATSEQGTGELFF.

This chain joins TRBV3-1 (or the pseudogene TRBV3-2) and TRBJ2-2; 7 bases are a match to TRBD1. Trimming removed 4 bases from V and 6 bases from J; junction bases left unmatched: 2. This CDR3 has 13 amino acids. CDR1 and CDR2 from the germline V gene are LGHDT and YNNKEL (reference sequence). CDR3 nucleotide sequence: TGTGCCAGCAGCCGTACAGGGGCCGGGGAGCTGTTTTTT. Translation: CASSRTGAGELFF.

This rearrangement joins TRBV18 to TRBJ2-5; D unresolved. V lost 1 base to trimming and J lost 2 bases, with 8 bases between them. The CDR3 contains 14 residues. Germline loops: CDR1 KGHSH, CDR2 LQKENI. CDR3 nucleotide sequence: TGTGCCAGCTCACCACGGAGATTACAAGAGACCCAGTACTTC. Translated: CASSPRRLQETQYF.

V usage is TRBV6-4 and J usage is TRBJ2-1; 9 bases line up with TRBD1. Germline assignment: CDR1 MRHNA and CDR2 SNTAGT. V trimming: 6 bases; J trimming: 7 bases; junction bases outside the gene matches: 4. The CDR3 covers 13 residues. CDR3 in DNA: TGTGCCAGCAGGGGACAGGGTGTGAATGAGCAGTTCTTC. Residues: CASRGQGVNEQFF.

The chain is built from TRBV5-1 and TRBJ2-2, with 9 bases lining up with TRBD2. V lost 0 bases, J lost 6 bases, and 6 bases stayed unmatched. The CDR3 totals 16 residues. Germline V gene lookup returns CDR1 SGHRS and CDR2 YFSETQ. For the CDR3, the DNA is TGCGCCAGCAGCTTGGCGGCTAGCGGGGTCGCCGGGGAGCTGTTTTTT. Protein sequence: CASSLAASGVAGELFF.

The genes are TRBV7-2 and TRBJ2-1, with 14 bases identical to TRBD2. Germline V gene data show CDR1 as SGHTA and CDR2 as FQGNSA. J gave up 8 bases and V 1 base, and 13 bases lay outside the gene matches. This CDR3 is 19 amino acids long. CDR3 in DNA: TGTGCCAGCAGCTTAGGGACTAGCGGGAGGCGGAGGGGTCGTTATGAGCAGTTCTTC. Translation gives CASSLGTSGRRRGRYEQFF.

This chain uses TRBV7-2 with TRBJ2-7, with 7 bases aligning to TRBD2. From germline, CDR1 is SGHTA and CDR2 FQGNSA. After removal of 1 base from V and 2 bases from J, the junction contained 8 bases not matched to a gene. CDR3 length: 16 amino acids. The CDR3 bases are TGTGCCAGCAGCTTAGTTGCGGGCGGGAGTGCCTACGAGCAGTACTTC. Its protein product is CASSLVAGGSAYEQYF. Together with reference TRBV7-2 and TRBJ2-7, the CDR3 gives the full variable domain: GAGVSQSPSNKVTEKGKDVELRCDPISGHTALYWYRQSLGQGLEFLIYFQGNSAPDKSGLPSDRFSAERTGGSVSTLTIQRTQQEDSAVYLCASSLVAGGSAYEQYFGPGTRLTVT.

The chain recombines TRBV7-9 with TRBJ1-1; D possibly corresponds to TRBD1 (6 bases). CDR1 SEHNR and CDR2 FQNEAQ come from the germline V gene (reference sequence). The CDR3 is 13 residues long. Between the trimmed V and J ends, which lost 1 base and 7 bases, there was a span of 10 bases. CDR3 in amino acids: CASSLGRGFEAFF. The CDR3, as DNA: TGTGCCAGCAGCTTAGGTAGGGGGTTTGAAGCTTTCTTT.

The rearrangement uses TRBV4-1 and TRBJ2-1; a possible D gene is TRBD1 (6 bases). Looked up from germline, CDR1 is MGHRA and CDR2 is YSYEKL. CDR3 length: 18 amino acids. V dropped 2 bases and J dropped 2 bases, with 19 bases sitting between them. CDR3 region: CASSQPKGGTSAYNEQFF. CDR3 nucleotides: TGCGCCAGCAGCCAACCCAAGGGTGGGACATCCGCCTACAATGAGCAGTTCTTC.

CDR3 DNA: TGTGCCAGCAGTTACCCAGGACGAGGGACAGATACGCAGTATTTT. Encoded protein: CASSYPGRGTDTQYF. The rearrangement joins TRBV6-5 to TRBJ2-3; a possible D gene is TRBD2 (5 bases). The length of the CDR3 is 15 residues. With 2 bases removed from V and 3 bases from J, the gap between germline ends came to 12 bases. Germline lookup yields CDR1 MNHEY and CDR2 SVGAGI.

The chain combines TRBV7-6 with TRBJ1-5; no reliable D call. CDR3 length: 13 residues. In germline, CDR1 is SGHVS, CDR2 FNYEAQ. V was shortened by 0 bases and J by 7 bases, with 7 bases between the two germline ends. CDR3 sequence (DNA): TGTGCCAGCAGCTTAGCCCCCGAGCAGCCCCAGCATTTT. Its translation is CASSLAPEQPQHF.

CDR3 nucleotide sequence: TGTGCCATCAAAGGGACAGTTCAAGAGACCCAGTACTTC. Protein: CAIKGTVQETQYF. This chain connects TRBV6-5 to TRBJ2-5; the match to TRBD1 covers 7 bases. After removal of 10 bases from V and 2 bases from J, the junction contained 7 bases not matched to a gene. CDR1 is MNHEY and CDR2 is SVGAGI in the germline V gene. The CDR3 has 13 residues.

The V call is TRBV7-2, the J call TRBJ2-5; 13 nucleotides match TRBD2. This CDR3 has 16 residues. The V and J ends lost 4 bases and 4 bases, in that order; junction bases with no gene match: 6. Germline V gene sequence: CDR1 SGHTA, CDR2 FQGNSA. As DNA, the CDR3 is TGTGCCAGCAGCTCGGGACTAGCGGGATTGGGAGAGACCCAGTACTTC. Encoded protein: CASSSGLAGLGETQYF.

This chain uses TRBV28 with TRBJ1-3; no firm D call. Germline V CDR1 and CDR2: MDHEN, SYDVKM. The length of the CDR3 is 16 residues. V shed 5 bases and J shed 0 bases, with 14 bases lying between them. The CDR3 sequence: CASSPSTGISGNTIYF. DNA of the CDR3: TGTGCCAGCAGTCCGTCTACGGGAATCTCTGGAAACACCATATATTTT.

The V gene is TRBV5-4, the J gene TRBJ2-7, with 16 bases that match TRBD2. Germline V gives CDR1 SGHNT, CDR2 YYREEE (reference sequence). Trimming cost V 4 bases and J 7 bases; bases outside gene matches: 14. The CDR3 totals 18 residues. The CDR3 DNA follows: TGTGCCAGCAGCCCTCTGGGACTAGCGGGGGGGCAAGTGGGTGAGCAGTACTTC. It specifies CASSPLGLAGGQVGEQYF.

This chain links TRBV5-6 with TRBJ1-3, with TRBD1 as a possible D gene (5 bases). Trimming took 4 bases from V and 0 from J, leaving 17 bases between them. This CDR3 has 17 residues. Germline V gene lookup returns CDR1 SGHDT and CDR2 YYEEEE. CDR3 region: CASSLLGEGSSGNTIYF. The CDR3 region has the DNA TGTGCCAGCAGCCTACTGGGGGAGGGAAGCTCTGGAAACACCATATATTTT.

This clone was seen more than once but under ten times. This chain joins TRBV7-9 and TRBJ2-3; 7 bases are a match to TRBD2. Germline trimming cut 2 bases from V and 2 bases from J; bases unmatched to any gene: 4. The CDR3 contains 15 residues. The germline CDR1 and CDR2 sequences are SEHNR and FQNEAQ (reference sequence). CDR3 DNA: TGTGCCAGCAGCTTATCGGGGGGTGTCACAGATACGCAGTATTTT. It specifies CASSLSGGVTDTQYF.

The chain is built from TRBV4-3 and TRBJ2-1, with D perhaps matching TRBD1 (6 bases). The CDR3 covers 15 residues. Per the germline V gene, CDR1 is LGHNA and CDR2 is YSLEER. Trimming took 11 bases from V and 2 from J, leaving 19 bases between them. The CDR3 loop is CAAAQGPTPYNEQFF. CDR3 nucleotide sequence: TGCGCCGCGGCGCAGGGGCCCACCCCCTACAATGAGCAGTTCTTC.